The 24 T cell receptor beta chains below were found in one sample sequenced in a study of shared clonotypes between healthy human individuals. TCRdb's copy holds only in-frame clones and misses some; the assay was immunoSEQ multiplex PCR. The repertoire includes around 340,000 clones, around 70% of them detected once, and 10% sits in the top ten. Sequencing was carried out using memory CD4+ T cells sorted from blood. Indicated subset: CD45RA-negative fraction. The receptors here all came from a man aged 25-45 years in good health.

This clone is a singleton in its sample. The CDR3 region has the DNA TGCAGTGCTACTGGACTAGCGGGGCAGTTCTTC. Amino acids: CSATGLAGQFF. This rearrangement joins TRBV20-1 to TRBJ2-1, with 11 bases matching TRBD2. Germline CDR1 and CDR2: DFQATT and SNEGSKA (reference sequence). Losses at the gene ends were 4 bases for V and 12 bases for J; bases not matched to a gene: 2. The CDR3 has 11 residues.

This clone appeared once. The chain links TRBV7-9 to TRBJ2-7; 8 bases are shared with TRBD2. Germline V lookup: CDR1 SEHNR, CDR2 FQNEAQ (reference sequence). This CDR3 region has 15 residues. V dropped 4 bases and J dropped 1; count of bases not matched to a gene: 6. The chain's CDR3 is CASSSTSGFSYEQYF. In DNA, the CDR3 is TGTGCCAGCAGCTCTACTAGCGGTTTTTCCTACGAGCAGTACTTC.

The rearrangement links TRBV2 to TRBJ1-1; 7 bases agree with TRBD1. The CDR3 is 14 residues long. CDR1 and CDR2 (germline): SNHLY, FYNNEI. Losses at the gene ends were 5 bases for V and 5 bases for J; bases not matched to a gene: 8. The CDR3 spells CASSFDRVVTEAFF. CDR3 in DNA: TGTGCCAGCAGTTTTGACAGGGTGGTGACTGAAGCTTTCTTT. Looking up the rest from reference TRBV2 and TRBJ1-1 gives the full variable domain: EPEVTQTPSHQVTQMGQEVILRCVPISNHLYFYWYRQILGQKVEFLVSFYNNEISEKSEIFDDQFSVERPDGSNFTLKIRSTKLEDSAMYFCASSFDRVVTEAFFGQGTRLTVV.

CDR3 sequence: CASSPDGGTGRISNQPQHF. CDR3 sequence (DNA): TGCGCCAGCAGCCCGGACGGAGGTACAGGGAGAATTAGCAATCAGCCCCAGCATTTT. J is TRBJ1-5 and V is TRBV4-1; D is perhaps TRBD1 (6 bases). This CDR3 is 19 amino acids long. The ends were cut back, 4 bases at V and 0 bases at J, with 22 bases in the middle. Germline V gene lookup returns CDR1 MGHRA and CDR2 YSYEKL.

The CDR3: CASSGDRGGYDEQYF. In DNA, the CDR3 is TGTGCCAGCAGCGGGGACAGGGGGGGGTACGACGAGCAGTACTTC. The chain is built from TRBV2 and TRBJ2-7, with TRBD1 identical over 11 bases. The V and J ends lost 6 bases and 5 bases, in that order; junction bases with no gene match: 9. The length of the CDR3 is 15 residues. Germline values: CDR1 SNHLY, CDR2 FYNNEI.

This clone was observed at least ten times. This rearrangement joins TRBV6-5 to TRBJ2-3; maybe TRBD2 (5 bases). The CDR3 is 13 amino acids. V was trimmed by 10 bases and J by 4 bases, leaving 15 bases between them. Per germline, CDR1 MNHEY and CDR2 SVGAGI. CDR3 protein: CATRALAPDTQYF. DNA for the CDR3: TGTGCCACCAGAGCTCTAGCTCCAGATACGCAGTATTTT.

The V gene is TRBV5-6, the J gene TRBJ1-2, with D perhaps TRBD1 (5 bases). CDR3 length: 15 amino acids. Germline V lookup: CDR1 SGHDT, CDR2 YYEEEE. Trimming left V 0 bases short and J 5 bases short, with 14 bases between. This chain's CDR3 is CASSLGGGDPYGYTF. Written as DNA, the CDR3 is TGTGCCAGCAGCTTGGGGGGCGGGGACCCATATGGCTACACCTTC.

This clone was recorded a few times. This rearrangement joins TRBV5-1 to TRBJ1-2; possible D gene TRBD1, 6 bases. CDR1 and CDR2 (germline): SGHRS, YFSETQ. This CDR3 comprises 13 residues. The germline V and J ends were trimmed by 0 bases and 6 bases, with 9 bases remaining between them. The CDR3 loop is CASSLEGEDGYTF. In DNA form, the CDR3 reads TGCGCCAGCAGCTTGGAGGGGGAGGATGGCTACACCTTC.

The genes are TRBV6-5 and TRBJ2-7, with 9 bases that match TRBD1. This CDR3 contains 15 residues. CDR1 and CDR2 from the germline V gene are MNHEY and SVGAGI. With 4 bases clipped from V and 3 bases from J, the junction kept 7 bases outside the gene matches. The CDR3 loop reads CASSSPGTGLYEQYF. In DNA, the CDR3 is TGTGCCAGCAGTTCCCCCGGGACAGGGCTCTACGAGCAGTACTTC.

The chain couples TRBV7-2 to TRBJ2-5, with no clear D. The V and J ends lost 1 base and 4 bases respectively, with 7 bases between them. CDR1 and CDR2 (germline): SGHTA, FQGNSA. The CDR3 is 13 amino acids. As DNA, the CDR3 is TGTGCCAGCAGCTTAGTATCCCGAGAGACCCAGTACTTC. This gives the protein CASSLVSRETQYF. Complete variable domain (other parts from reference TRBV7-2 and TRBJ2-5): GAGVSQSPSNKVTEKGKDVELRCDPISGHTALYWYRQSLGQGLEFLIYFQGNSAPDKSGLPSDRFSAERTGGSVSTLTIQRTQQEDSAVYLCASSLVSRETQYFGPGTRLLVL.

The rearrangement links TRBV7-8 to TRBJ2-5; 8 nucleotides line up with TRBD2. Trimming cost V 4 bases and J 5 bases; bases outside gene matches: 9. Germline loops: CDR1 SGHVS, CDR2 FQNEAQ. This CDR3 has 15 amino acids. Here the CDR3 DNA reads TGTGCCAGCAGCTCCCCCGGGGGGGTAAGGGAGACCCAGTACTTC. Translated: CASSSPGGVRETQYF.

This clone is a singleton in its sample. Different DNA sequences within this sample yield the same CDR3. This chain links TRBV18 with TRBJ2-7; the D gene is possibly TRBD2 (6 bases). Germline values: CDR1 KGHSH, CDR2 LQKENI. This CDR3 spans 14 amino acids. With 3 bases removed from V and 2 bases from J, the gap between germline ends came to 11 bases. The CDR3 DNA is TGTGCCAGCTCACCCGGGACTGGCCCCTACGAGCAGTACTTC. It specifies CASSPGTGPYEQYF.

Details on this clone: Other DNA sequences in the same sample also yield this CDR3. The rearrangement joins TRBV6-6 to TRBJ2-7, with D possibly being TRBD2 (5 bases). The length of the CDR3 is 12 residues. The V gene lost 6 bases and the J gene lost 3 bases, with 9 bases spanning the gap. Germline CDR1 and CDR2: MNHNY and SVGAGI (reference sequence). CDR3: CASSPGLYEQYF. CDR3 coding DNA: TGTGCCAGCAGCCCCGGACTCTACGAGCAGTACTTC.

This clone was seen a single time. The chain couples TRBV7-3 to TRBJ2-1, with TRBD2 matching over 10 bases. J was trimmed by 6 bases and V by 8 bases; bases with no gene match: 19. Per the germline V gene, CDR1 is SGHTA and CDR2 is FQGTGA. The CDR3 runs to 18 residues. The CDR3 loop reads CASSPIPASGRNVNEQFF. The CDR3 DNA is TGTGCCAGCTCCCCGATACCGGCTAGCGGGAGAAATGTCAATGAGCAGTTCTTC.

J is TRBJ2-1 and V is TRBV7-8, with 8 bases identical to TRBD1. Looked up from germline, CDR1 is SGHVS and CDR2 is FQNEAQ. V dropped 5 bases and J dropped 6; count of bases not matched to a gene: 12. This CDR3 is built from 16 residues. CDR3 bases: TGTGCCAGCAGCGCACGCCGGGACAGGATATTCAATGAGCAGTTCTTC. Translation gives CASSARRDRIFNEQFF.

Notes on this clone: The sample holds other DNA sequences that translate to the same CDR3. The J gene is TRBJ1-4, the V gene TRBV20-1, with unresolved D. Germline loops: CDR1 DFQATT, CDR2 SNEGSKA (reference sequence). The V end was cut by 1 base, the J end by 7 bases, with 1 base between. This CDR3 contains 10 residues. The CDR3 here is CSARGEKLFF. In DNA, the CDR3 is TGCAGTGCTAGAGGTGAAAAACTGTTTTTT.

The chain couples TRBV27 to TRBJ2-7, with a tentative D call TRBD2 (5 bases). The CDR3 is made up of 15 amino acids. In germline, CDR1 is MNHEY, CDR2 SMNVEV (reference sequence). V lost 4 bases and J 2 bases, leaving 15 bases between the germline ends. The CDR3: CASSSAGRTPYEQYF. CDR3 DNA: TGTGCCAGCAGTTCGGCGGGTCGCACCCCCTACGAGCAGTACTTC.

This chain links TRBV7-2 with TRBJ2-1, with 7 nucleotides matching TRBD2. The CDR3 runs 14 residues. The germline gives CDR1 SGHTA, CDR2 FQGNSA. V gave up 6 bases and J gave up 3 bases; unmatched junction bases: 5. DNA for the CDR3: TGTGCCAGCAGGCTCGCTAGCGGCTACAATGAGCAGTTCTTC. It yields the protein CASRLASGYNEQFF.

The chain joins TRBV28 to TRBJ2-1; D may match TRBD1 or TRBD2 (7 bases each). Trimming took off 3 bases at V and 7 bases at J, with 22 bases between the two ends. This CDR3 comprises 17 residues. Germline V gene sequence: CDR1 MDHEN, CDR2 SYDVKM. The DNA for the CDR3 is TGTGCCAGCAGTTTTCTCGACTTCAGGGGGAGGGCTAATGAGCAGTTCTTC. Protein sequence: CASSFLDFRGRANEQFF.

This clone was seen only once. The rearrangement joins TRBV6-6 to TRBJ2-1, with a tentative D call TRBD2 (6 bases). Germline V lookup: CDR1 MNHNY, CDR2 SVGAGI (reference sequence). The CDR3 sequence is 12 residues long. V was shortened by 6 bases and J by 10 bases, with 13 bases between the two germline ends. For the CDR3, the DNA is TGTGCCAGCAGGCCTGGCGGGGACGAGCAGTTCTTC. This codes for CASRPGGDEQFF.

This clone was seen more than once but under ten times. The genes are TRBV7-2 and TRBJ2-7; D is unresolved. This CDR3 is built from 14 residues. Trimming stripped 1 base from V and 1 base from J, with 8 bases between. Germline V lookup: CDR1 SGHTA, CDR2 FQGNSA. CDR3 DNA sequence: TGTGCCAGCAGCTTAGACCTAGGTTCCTACGAGCAGTACTTC. This translates into CASSLDLGSYEQYF. Together with reference TRBV7-2 and TRBJ2-7, the CDR3 gives the full variable domain: GAGVSQSPSNKVTEKGKDVELRCDPISGHTALYWYRQSLGQGLEFLIYFQGNSAPDKSGLPSDRFSAERTGGSVSTLTIQRTQQEDSAVYLCASSLDLGSYEQYFGPGTRLTVT.

The J gene is TRBJ2-7, the V gene TRBV28; D may be TRBD1 (6 bases). V was shortened by 3 bases and J by 4 bases, with 13 bases between the two germline ends. Germline CDR1 and CDR2: MDHEN and SYDVKM. The CDR3 has 14 amino acids. The CDR3 reads CASSLGDRRYEQYF. The CDR3 DNA reads TGTGCCAGCAGTTTGGGTGACAGGAGATACGAGCAGTACTTC.

CDR3 protein: CASGLADYNEQFF. The CDR3 region has the DNA TGTGCCAGTGGACTAGCGGACTACAATGAGCAGTTCTTC. V gene TRBV9 combines with J gene TRBJ2-1; 10 bases align to TRBD2. This CDR3 has 13 residues. V dropped 8 bases and J dropped 3; count of bases not matched to a gene: 2. CDR1 is SGDLS, CDR2 YYNGEE, per germline.

In nucleotides, the CDR3 is TGCGCCAGCAGCTTGGATCGGGGGGCGCGAGAGACCCAGTACTTC. This codes for CASSLDRGARETQYF. This sequence joins TRBV5-1 and TRBJ2-5; TRBD2 is a possible D gene (7 bases). Germline values: CDR1 SGHRS, CDR2 YFSETQ. The V end lost 0 bases, the J end lost 4 bases, and 13 bases lay between the germline ends. The CDR3 contains 15 residues.